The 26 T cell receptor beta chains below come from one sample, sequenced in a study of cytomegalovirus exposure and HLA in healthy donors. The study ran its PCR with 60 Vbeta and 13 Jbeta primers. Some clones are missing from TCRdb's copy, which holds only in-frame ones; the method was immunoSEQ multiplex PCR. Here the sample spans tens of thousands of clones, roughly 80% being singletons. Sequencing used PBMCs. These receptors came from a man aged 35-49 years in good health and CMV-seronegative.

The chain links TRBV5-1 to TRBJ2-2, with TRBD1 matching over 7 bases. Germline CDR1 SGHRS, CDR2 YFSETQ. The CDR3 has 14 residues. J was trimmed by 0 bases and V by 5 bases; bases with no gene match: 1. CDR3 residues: CASSQGANTGELFF. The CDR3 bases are TGCGCCAGCAGTCAGGGGGCGAACACCGGGGAGCTGTTTTTT.

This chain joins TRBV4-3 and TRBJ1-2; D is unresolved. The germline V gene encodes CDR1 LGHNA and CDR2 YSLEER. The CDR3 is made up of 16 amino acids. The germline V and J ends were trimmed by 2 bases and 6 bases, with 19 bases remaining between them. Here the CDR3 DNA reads TGCGCCAGCAGCCAAAAAACGGTGGCAGGATTTGATGGCTACACCTTC. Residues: CASSQKTVAGFDGYTF.

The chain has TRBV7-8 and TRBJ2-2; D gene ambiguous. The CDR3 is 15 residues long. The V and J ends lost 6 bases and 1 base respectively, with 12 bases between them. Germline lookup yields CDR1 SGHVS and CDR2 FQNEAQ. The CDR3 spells CASSLPTGNTGELFF. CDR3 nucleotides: TGTGCCAGCAGTCTCCCGACGGGGAACACCGGGGAGCTGTTTTTT.

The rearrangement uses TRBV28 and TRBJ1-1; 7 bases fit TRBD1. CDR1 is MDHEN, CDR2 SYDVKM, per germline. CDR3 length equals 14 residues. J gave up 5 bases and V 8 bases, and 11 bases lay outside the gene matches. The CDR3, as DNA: TGTGCCAGCCGCCCCGGGACAGCTAGGACTGAAGCTTTCTTT. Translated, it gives CASRPGTARTEAFF.

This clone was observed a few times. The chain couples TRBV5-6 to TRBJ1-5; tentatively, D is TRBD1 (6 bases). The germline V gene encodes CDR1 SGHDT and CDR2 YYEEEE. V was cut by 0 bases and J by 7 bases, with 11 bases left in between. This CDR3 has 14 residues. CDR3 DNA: TGTGCCAGCAGCTTGGGGAATGACAGGCAGCCCCAGCATTTT. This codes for CASSLGNDRQPQHF.

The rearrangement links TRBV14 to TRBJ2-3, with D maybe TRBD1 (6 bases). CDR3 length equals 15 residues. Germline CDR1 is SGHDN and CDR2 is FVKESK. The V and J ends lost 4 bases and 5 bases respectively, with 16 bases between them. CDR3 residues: CASSPGDTLRDTQYF. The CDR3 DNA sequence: TGTGCCAGCAGCCCTGGGGACACCCTTCGAGATACGCAGTATTTT.

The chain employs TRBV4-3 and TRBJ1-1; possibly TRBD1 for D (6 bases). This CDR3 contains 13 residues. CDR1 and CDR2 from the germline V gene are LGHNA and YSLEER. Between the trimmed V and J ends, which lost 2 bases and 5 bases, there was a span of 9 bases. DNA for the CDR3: TGCGCCAGCAGCCAAACAGGGAGAACTGAAGCTTTCTTT. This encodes CASSQTGRTEAFF.

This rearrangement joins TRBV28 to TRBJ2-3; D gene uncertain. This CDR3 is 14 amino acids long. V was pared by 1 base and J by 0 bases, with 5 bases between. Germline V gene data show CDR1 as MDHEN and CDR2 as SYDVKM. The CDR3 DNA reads TGTGCCAGCAGTTTATCAGTGAGCACAGATACGCAGTATTTT. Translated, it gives CASSLSVSTDTQYF.

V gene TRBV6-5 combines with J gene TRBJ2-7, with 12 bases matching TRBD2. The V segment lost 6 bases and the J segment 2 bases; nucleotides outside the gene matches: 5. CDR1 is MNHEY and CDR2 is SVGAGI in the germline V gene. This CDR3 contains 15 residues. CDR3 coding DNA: TGTGCCAGCAGCTTGACTAGCGGGGGACCCTACGAGCAGTACTTC. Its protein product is CASSLTSGGPYEQYF.

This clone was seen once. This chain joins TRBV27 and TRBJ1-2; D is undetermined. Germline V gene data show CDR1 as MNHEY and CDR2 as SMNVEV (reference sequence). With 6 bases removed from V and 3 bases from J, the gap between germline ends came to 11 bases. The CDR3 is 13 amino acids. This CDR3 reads CASSLARDYGYTF. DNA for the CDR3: TGTGCCAGCAGCCTAGCCCGGGACTATGGCTACACCTTC.

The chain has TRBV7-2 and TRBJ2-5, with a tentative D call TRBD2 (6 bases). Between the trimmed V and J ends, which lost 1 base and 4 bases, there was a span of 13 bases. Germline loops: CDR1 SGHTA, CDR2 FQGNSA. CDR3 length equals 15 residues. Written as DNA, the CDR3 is TGTGCCAGCAGCTTAGGGGGACTCAGGCGAGAGACCCAGTACTTC. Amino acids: CASSLGGLRRETQYF.

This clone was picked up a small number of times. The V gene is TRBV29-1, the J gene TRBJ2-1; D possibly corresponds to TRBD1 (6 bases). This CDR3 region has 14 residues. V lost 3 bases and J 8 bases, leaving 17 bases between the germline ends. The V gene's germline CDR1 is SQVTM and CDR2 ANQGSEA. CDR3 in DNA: TGCAGCGTTGATTCAGGATGGGCAGGGGATGAGCAGTTCTTC. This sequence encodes CSVDSGWAGDEQFF.

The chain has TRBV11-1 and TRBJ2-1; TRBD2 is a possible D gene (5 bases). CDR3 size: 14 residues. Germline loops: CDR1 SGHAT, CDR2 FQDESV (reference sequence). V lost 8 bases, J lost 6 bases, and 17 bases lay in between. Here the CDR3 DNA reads TGTGCCAGCCAACCGACGGCGGGTTCCAATGAGCAGTTCTTC. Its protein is CASQPTAGSNEQFF.

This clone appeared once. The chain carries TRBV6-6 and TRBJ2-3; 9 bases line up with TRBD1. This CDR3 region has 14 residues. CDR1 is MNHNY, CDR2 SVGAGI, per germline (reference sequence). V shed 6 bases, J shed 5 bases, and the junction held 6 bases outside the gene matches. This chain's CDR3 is CASRPSTGGDTQYF. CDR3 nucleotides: TGTGCCAGCAGACCATCGACAGGGGGAGATACGCAGTATTTT.

CDR3 region: CAWSDRSSGANVLTF. CDR3 nucleotide sequence: TGTGCCTGGAGTGACCGGAGCTCTGGGGCCAACGTCCTGACTTTC. The V and J genes are TRBV30 and TRBJ2-6; no definite D call. The CDR3 is made up of 15 amino acids. Germline CDR1 reads GTSNPN; CDR2 reads SVGIG (reference sequence). V was clipped by 1 base and J by 0 bases, with 7 bases between them.

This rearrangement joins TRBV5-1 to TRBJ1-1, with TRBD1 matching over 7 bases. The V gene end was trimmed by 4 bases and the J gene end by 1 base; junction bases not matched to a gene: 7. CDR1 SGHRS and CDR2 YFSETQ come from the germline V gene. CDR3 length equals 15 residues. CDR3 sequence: CASSVEQGRNTEAFF. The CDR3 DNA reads TGCGCCAGCAGCGTCGAACAGGGGAGGAACACTGAAGCTTTCTTT.

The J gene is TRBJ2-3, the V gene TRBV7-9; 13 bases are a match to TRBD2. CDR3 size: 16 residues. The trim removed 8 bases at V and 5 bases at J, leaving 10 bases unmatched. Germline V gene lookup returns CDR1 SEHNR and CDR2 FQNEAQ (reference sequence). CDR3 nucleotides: TGTGCCAGCTCAAGGACTAGCGGGGGCCACCGAGATACGCAGTATTTT. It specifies CASSRTSGGHRDTQYF.

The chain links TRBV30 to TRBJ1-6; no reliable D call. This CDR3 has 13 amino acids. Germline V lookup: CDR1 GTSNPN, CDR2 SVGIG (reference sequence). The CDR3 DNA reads TGTGCTGAGGACGGAGGATCTAATTCACCCCTCCACTTT. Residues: CAEDGGSNSPLHF.

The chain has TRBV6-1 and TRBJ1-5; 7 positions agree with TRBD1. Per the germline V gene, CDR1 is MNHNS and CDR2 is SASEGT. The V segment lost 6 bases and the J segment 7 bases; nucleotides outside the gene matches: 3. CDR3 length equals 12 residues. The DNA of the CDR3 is TGTGCCAGCAGACAGGGGAGCCAGCCCCAGCATTTT. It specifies CASRQGSQPQHF.

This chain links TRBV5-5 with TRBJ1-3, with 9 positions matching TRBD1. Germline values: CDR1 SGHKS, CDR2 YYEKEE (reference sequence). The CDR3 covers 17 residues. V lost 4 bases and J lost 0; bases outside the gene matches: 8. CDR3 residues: CASSLTGGPYSGNTIYF. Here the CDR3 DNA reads TGTGCCAGCAGCCTAACAGGGGGCCCATACTCTGGAAACACCATATATTTT.

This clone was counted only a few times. The CDR3 region is CASSLTGISYEQYF. The DNA of the CDR3 is TGTGCCAGTAGTCTTACAGGGATCTCCTACGAGCAGTACTTC. This chain connects TRBV19 to TRBJ2-7; TRBD1 might be the D (6 bases). The V gene's germline CDR1 is LNHDA and CDR2 SQIVND (reference sequence). V was trimmed by 5 bases and J by 0 bases, leaving 11 bases between them. The CDR3 extends over 14 amino acids. The variable domain in full, completed from reference TRBV19 and TRBJ2-7, reads DGGITQSPKYLFRKEGQNVTLSCEQNLNHDAMYWYRQDPGQGLRLIYYSQIVNDFQKGDIAEGYSVSREKKESFPLTVTSAQKNPTAFYLCASSLTGISYEQYFGPGTRLTVT.

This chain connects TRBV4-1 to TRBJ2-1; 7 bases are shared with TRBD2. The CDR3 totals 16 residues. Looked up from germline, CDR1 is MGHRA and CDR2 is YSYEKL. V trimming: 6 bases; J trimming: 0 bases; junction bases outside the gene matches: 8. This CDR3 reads CASRGSGDRSYNEQFF. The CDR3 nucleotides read TGCGCCAGCAGAGGAAGCGGGGACCGCTCCTACAATGAGCAGTTCTTC.

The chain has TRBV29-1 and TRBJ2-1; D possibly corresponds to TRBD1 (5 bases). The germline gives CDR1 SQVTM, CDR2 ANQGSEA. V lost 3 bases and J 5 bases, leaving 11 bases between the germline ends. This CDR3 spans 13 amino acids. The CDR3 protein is CSVETDRDNEQFF. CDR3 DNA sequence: TGCAGCGTTGAGACCGACAGAGACAATGAGCAGTTCTTC.

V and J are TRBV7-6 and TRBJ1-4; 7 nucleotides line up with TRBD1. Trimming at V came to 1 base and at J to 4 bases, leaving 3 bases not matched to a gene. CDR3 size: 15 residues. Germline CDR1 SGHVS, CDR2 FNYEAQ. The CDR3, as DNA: TGTGCCAGCAGCTTAGTGCAGGGGGTTAATGAAAAACTGTTTTTT. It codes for CASSLVQGVNEKLFF.

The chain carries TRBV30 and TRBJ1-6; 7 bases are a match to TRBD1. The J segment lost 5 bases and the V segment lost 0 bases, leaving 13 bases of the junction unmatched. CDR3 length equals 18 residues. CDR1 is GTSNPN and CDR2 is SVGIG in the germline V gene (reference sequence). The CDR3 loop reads CAWSVRLQGFENNSPLHF. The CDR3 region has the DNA TGTGCCTGGAGTGTTAGGCTACAGGGGTTTGAGAATAATTCACCCCTCCACTTT. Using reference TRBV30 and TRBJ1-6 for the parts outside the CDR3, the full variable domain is SQTIHQWPATLVQPVGSPLSLECTVEGTSNPNLYWYRQAAGRGLQLLFYSVGIGQISSEVPQNLSASRPQDRQFILSSKKLLLSDSGFYLCAWSVRLQGFENNSPLHFGNGTRLTVT.

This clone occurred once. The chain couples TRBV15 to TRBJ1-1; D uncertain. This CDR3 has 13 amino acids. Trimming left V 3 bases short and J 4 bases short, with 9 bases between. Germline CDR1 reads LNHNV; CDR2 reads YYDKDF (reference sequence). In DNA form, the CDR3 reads TGTGCCACCAGCAGGGAGCTCGGCACTGAAGCTTTCTTT. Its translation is CATSRELGTEAFF.